These 3 T cell receptor beta chains originate from one sample sequenced in a study of T cell responses to AZD1222 COVID-19 vaccine (dated by TCRdb to the early 2020s). The label giving this sample's time point can be read as: baseline before first vaccination. The label giving this sample's treatment or condition can be read as: meningococcal conjugate vaccine given as trial control. Library construction relied on the immunoSEQ multiplex PCR assay. Imported from immuneACCESS, the table was reduced by TCRdb to in-frame sequences with V and J called. These copies leave out some clones; in studies compared against another copy, an unresolved V gene accounts for under half, and the cause of the remainder is not known. This sample holds about 100,000 clones; 80% to 90% were observed only once. The ten largest make up roughly 4.2% of the sample. This sample comprised peripheral blood, obtained on day 0 of MenACWY control vaccination. Every receptor here comes from an adult in good health.

The chain employs TRBV23-1 and TRBJ1-6; tentative D call: TRBD1 (6 bases). TRBV23-1 is known as an ORF, though its function is uncertain. The CDR3 has 18 amino acids. Between the trimmed V and J ends, which lost 0 bases and 8 bases, there was a span of 20 bases. For the CDR3, the DNA is TGCGCCAGCAGTCAATCGGTGATTGGTGACAGGCCATATTCACCCCTCCACTTT. Its translation: CASSQSVIGDRPYSPLHF.

The table lists this clone with a few counts. V and J are TRBV28 and TRBJ1-2; 11 bases match TRBD1. The CDR3 spans 17 residues. Trimming cost V 6 bases and J 4 bases; bases outside gene matches: 13. Germline values: CDR1 MDHEN, CDR2 SYDVKM. CDR3 nucleotide sequence: TGTGCCAGCAGCCCCTCCGGGACAGGGGGTTCGGTCTATGGCTACACCTTC. Translation: CASSPSGTGGSVYGYTF.

A single count supports this clone. V gene TRBV27 combines with J gene TRBJ2-7; D remains ambiguous. The CDR3 sequence is 13 residues long. The V gene's germline CDR1 is MNHEY and CDR2 SMNVEV (reference sequence). With 8 bases removed from V and 2 bases from J, the gap between germline ends came to 13 bases. This CDR3 is CASLGDGPYEQYF. CDR3 in DNA: TGTGCCAGCTTAGGAGATGGCCCCTACGAGCAGTACTTC.